The clone carrying this T cell receptor beta chain was seen more than once but under ten times. Its antigen is not identified. Preparation of the TCRbeta library used unique molecular identifiers. TCRdb used MiXCR to reprocess the PCR reads, holding one entry per CDR3 protein. The sample lists about a million distinct CDR3 sequences, around 30% occurring once. Germline CDR1 reads MNHEY; CDR2 reads SVGEGT. V was pared by 5 bases and J by 8 bases, with 10 bases between. This CDR3 has 13 amino acids. The sample originates from a study of T-cell reconstitution after alpha-beta-depleted transplantation in children. General study findings and limits: Diversity of TCRbeta at day 60 was high in some patients, arising from surviving recipient T cells and thymic progenitors.

The chain carries TRBV6-2 or TRBV6-3 and TRBJ1-6; D perhaps matches TRBD1 (6 bases). This TCR was recovered from a boy in the first two years of life who had a stem cell transplant for SCID, so the T cells may come from the graft donor. The source material was PBMCs, mostly from graft donor cells, sampled 360 days after TCRalphabeta/CD19-depleted stem cell transplant. The CDR3 here is CASSLRTDSPLHF. The DNA of the CDR3 is TGTGCCAGCAGTCTCCGGACAGATTCACCCCTCCACTTT.